Listed below are T cell receptor beta chains from one sample, sequenced in a study of identical twins. One entry per CDR3 protein, called by TCRdb with MiXCR from the 5' RACE reads. This sample carries about 260,000 distinct CDR3 sequences, 5.5% to 7% of them seen once, and the ten largest clones take 3% to 4.5%. The same sample was also studied in work on yellow fever vaccine responses in identical twins.

The sequenced sample was memory (CD45RO+) T cells sorted from blood. The receptor source for this set is a young woman in good health. The CDR3 runs from the conserved cysteine through the conserved F or W. The order of the fields is J gene, clone size, V gene, D gene, CDR3 DNA, CDR3 protein. The D gene is left open where the match is weak. The listing skips clone size in some rows; elsewhere it reads once, few, many or a size class.

J: TRBJ1-5
size: -
V: TRBV28
D: -
DNA: TGTGCCAGCAGTCCTCCCGGCGGGGGGTACAGCAATCAGCCCCAGCATTTT
CDR3: CASSPPGGGYSNQPQHF

J: TRBJ2-1
size: many
V: TRBV10-3
D: -
DNA: TGTGCCATCAGTGAGGCTAGCGAAGACAATGAGCAGTTCTTC
CDR3: CAISEASEDNEQFF

J: TRBJ2-2
size: many
V: TRBV18
D: -
DNA: TGTGCCAGCTCACCACGGGGTGACACCGGGGAGCTGTTTTTT
CDR3: CASSPRGDTGELFF

J: TRBJ2-1
size: few
V: TRBV25-1
D: -
DNA: TGTGCCAGCAGTTATGGAGCAGTACTGATCGACAATGAGCAGTTCTTC
CDR3: CASSYGAVLIDNEQFF

J: TRBJ2-7
size: few
V: TRBV4-1
D: -
DNA: TGCGCCAGCAGCCCCATCCTAAAGGGACGCGAGCAGTACTTC
CDR3: CASSPILKGREQYF

J: TRBJ1-1
size: few
V: TRBV12-3/TRBV12-4
D: -
DNA: TGTGCCAGCACCATCTTGGGGGGGGTCACTGAAGCTTTCTTT
CDR3: CASTILGGVTEAFF

J: TRBJ1-2
size: few
V: TRBV14
D: -
DNA: TGTGCCAGCAGCCAAGATTGGTATGGCTACACCTTC
CDR3: CASSQDWYGYTF

J: TRBJ2-1
size: many
V: TRBV12-3/TRBV12-4
D: TRBD2
DNA: TGTGCCAGCAGTCTGACTAGCGGGAGGGCTTACGAGCAGTTCTTC
CDR3: CASSLTSGRAYEQFF

J: TRBJ2-3
size: few
V: TRBV20-1
D: TRBD2
DNA: TGCAGTGCTGACGGGACTAGCGGGGCAACTAGCACAGATACGCAGTATTTT
CDR3: CSADGTSGATSTDTQYF

J: TRBJ1-6
size: -
V: TRBV3-1
D: TRBD1
DNA: TGTGCCAGCAGCTGGACAGGGGGAAATTCACCCCTCCACTTT
CDR3: CASSWTGGNSPLHF

J: TRBJ2-5
size: many
V: TRBV12-3/TRBV12-4
D: TRBD2
DNA: TGTGCCAGCAGTTTAGTACTAGCGGGAGAGACCCAGTACTTC
CDR3: CASSLVLAGETQYF

J: TRBJ2-1
size: -
V: TRBV6-5
D: TRBD1
DNA: TGTGCCAGCAGCTCCGGGACAGGGCAGTTCTTC
CDR3: CASSSGTGQFF

J: TRBJ2-2
size: few
V: TRBV15
D: -
DNA: TGTGCCACCAGCAGAGACCGACAGATGAACACCGGGGAGCTGTTTTTT
CDR3: CATSRDRQMNTGELFF

J: TRBJ1-5
size: few
V: TRBV27
D: -
DNA: TGTGCCAGCAGTTTATCGATAATGGGCAATCAGCCCCAGCATTTT
CDR3: CASSLSIMGNQPQHF

J: TRBJ1-6
size: many
V: TRBV6-1
D: TRBD1
DNA: TGTGCCAGCACCGGACAGGGTACGAATTCACCCCTCCACTTT
CDR3: CASTGQGTNSPLHF

J: TRBJ2-1
size: many
V: TRBV5-1
D: TRBD2
DNA: TGCGCCAGCAGCCGTATTCCTTCTAGCGGGGGGGACAATGAGCAGTTCTTC
CDR3: CASSRIPSSGGDNEQFF

J: TRBJ2-5
size: few
V: TRBV27
D: -
DNA: TGTGCCAGCAGTTTTAATTACCGGGGCGAGACCCAGTACTTC
CDR3: CASSFNYRGETQYF

J: TRBJ1-1
size: -
V: TRBV6-2/TRBV6-3
D: -
DNA: TGTGCCAGCAGAATCACCGGGGGGGTAGAAGCTTTCTTT
CDR3: CASRITGGVEAFF

J: TRBJ1-2
size: -
V: TRBV2
D: -
DNA: TGTGCCAGCCCCACGGGGCGTCCTTATGGCTACACCTTC
CDR3: CASPTGRPYGYTF

J: TRBJ2-3
size: few
V: TRBV20-1
D: TRBD2
DNA: TGCAGTGCTAGCCCTCCTAGCGGAACTAGCACAGATACGCAGTATTTT
CDR3: CSASPPSGTSTDTQYF

J: TRBJ1-5
size: few
V: TRBV10-2
D: TRBD1
DNA: TGCGCCACCGTAGACAGGGCTGGCAATCAGCCCCAGCATTTT
CDR3: CATVDRAGNQPQHF

J: TRBJ1-6
size: -
V: TRBV19
D: -
DNA: TGTGCCACCAAGACCAGTACCGGGACCCTGACCTCGCCCCTCCACTTT
CDR3: CATKTSTGTLTSPLHF